The 26 T cell receptor beta chains in this list originate from one sample, sequenced in a study of regulatory T cells in long-lasting Graves disease. CDR3 regions were amplified by Arm-PCR using iRepertoire HTBI primers to build TCR beta libraries. TCRdb re-analysed the multiplex PCR reads in MiXCR, keeping a single row per CDR3 protein. The sample shows hundreds of thousands of distinct CDR3 sequences, around 15% of them seen only once. Indicated time point: newly diagnosed GD, antithyroid drugs for less than 3 months. RNA isolated from PBMCs was used to make the TCR library. This sample also appeared in a second study, on T cells in Graves' hyperthyroidism and ophthalmopathy.

Sequenced here: peripheral blood mononuclear cells (PBMCs), sampled at new diagnosis, from a patient treated with antithyroid drugs. The origin of the receptors is a woman in her forties or fifties with Graves disease.

With respect to this clonotype: A much larger clone differs by one base, so this may be a read error. This sequence joins TRBV12-3 or TRBV12-4 and TRBJ2-5; D possibly matches TRBD1 or TRBD2 (5 bases each). V was cut by 3 bases and J by 4 bases, with 9 bases left in between. The CDR3 is 13 amino acids. The CDR3 spells CASSLFGTETQYF. CDR3 DNA: TGTGCCAGCAGTTTGTTCGGGACAGAGACCCAGTACTTC.

This clonotype was observed at least ten times. This chain connects TRBV30 to TRBJ1-5; D not resolved. Germline-derived CDR1 and CDR2 are GTSNPN and SVGIG (reference sequence). Trimming left V 0 bases short and J 4 bases short, with 7 bases between. The CDR3 totals 13 residues. As DNA, the CDR3 is TGTGCCTGGAGTGTACAGCAGAATCAGCCCCAGCATTTT. Amino acid sequence: CAWSVQQNQPQHF.

This clonotype was detected many times. V usage is TRBV7-3 and J usage is TRBJ2-7; a weak D match, TRBD2 (6 bases). CDR1 is SGHTA and CDR2 is FQGTGA in the germline V gene. V was clipped by 11 bases and J by 5 bases, with 31 bases between them. The CDR3 loop spans 17 amino acids. CDR3 region: CAHHLSSRDDGFNEQYF. The DNA for the CDR3 is TGTGCCCACCACCTTTCTTCGCGGGACGATGGATTTAACGAGCAGTACTTC. Filled out from reference TRBV7-3 and TRBJ2-7, the complete variable domain reads GAGVSQTPSNKVTEKGKYVELRCDPISGHTALYWYRQSLGQGPEFLIYFQGTGAADDSGLPNDRFFAVRPEGSVSTLKIQRTERGDSAVYLCAHHLSSRDDGFNEQYFGPGTRLTVT.

The chain has TRBV10-3 and TRBJ1-5; TRBD1 is a possible D gene (6 bases). The length of the CDR3 is 14 residues. Germline V gives CDR1 ENHRY, CDR2 SYGVKD. V was cut by 6 bases and J by 1 base, with 10 bases left in between. CDR3 region: CAIRDSTSNQPQHF. CDR3 sequence (DNA): TGTGCCATCAGGGACAGTACGAGCAATCAGCCCCAGCATTTT.

This clonotype was counted a few times. The CDR3: CASSFTRGDYNEQFF. The DNA of the CDR3 is TGTGCCAGCAGCTTTACCCGGGGGGACTACAATGAGCAGTTCTTC. The rearrangement links TRBV5-5 to TRBJ2-1; 7 positions agree with TRBD2. Germline V gene lookup returns CDR1 SGHKS and CDR2 YYEKEE (reference sequence). This CDR3 spans 15 amino acids. After removal of 2 bases from V and 3 bases from J, the junction contained 5 bases not matched to a gene.

The genes are TRBV20-1 and TRBJ1-2; D is possibly TRBD1 (5 bases). Germline assignment: CDR1 DFQATT and CDR2 SNEGSKA (reference sequence). The CDR3 consists of 15 residues. The V end was cut by 1 base, the J end by 8 bases, with 20 bases between. The CDR3 sequence: CSARGKEGLSGGYTF. DNA of the CDR3: TGCAGTGCTAGAGGCAAGGAGGGGTTGTCGGGCGGCTACACCTTC.

This clonotype showed up many times. Its ends do not fully match the called genes, so a read error is possible. The V and J genes are TRBV2 and TRBJ2-5; 10 nucleotides agree with TRBD2. The CDR3 spans 15 residues. Germline V gene lookup returns CDR1 SNHLY and CDR2 FYNNEI. CDR3 protein: CTSILAGGEGKTQYF. The CDR3 DNA reads TGTACCAGCATCTTAGCGGGGGGAGAGGGAAAGACCCAGTACTTC.

This chain joins TRBV20-1 and TRBJ2-1, with 14 bases matching TRBD2. The CDR3 has 17 amino acids. Germline assignment: CDR1 DFQATT and CDR2 SNEGSKA (reference sequence). The junction had 6 bases not matched to a gene; V was cut back by 3 bases and J by 2 bases. CDR3 residues: CSARPRLAGGAYNEQFF. The CDR3 nucleotides read TGCAGTGCTAGGCCGCGACTAGCGGGGGGGGCCTACAATGAGCAGTTCTTC.

This clonotype was observed a few times. In DNA, the CDR3 is TGTGCCAGCAGCGTATTGGCATACACCGGGGAGCTGTTTTTT. It specifies CASSVLAYTGELFF. The chain recombines TRBV9 with TRBJ2-2; D gene unclear. The length of the CDR3 is 14 residues. Per the germline V gene, CDR1 is SGDLS and CDR2 is YYNGEE. V was shortened by 1 base and J by 3 bases, with 7 bases between the two germline ends.

This clonotype is a singleton in its sample. A far bigger clonotype differs at one base, so this is likely a read error. The V gene is TRBV6-2 or TRBV6-3, the J gene TRBJ1-1; no clear D. The CDR3 loop spans 15 amino acids. The germline CDR1 and CDR2 sequences are MNHEY and SVGEGT. Trimming pared 5 bases from V and 0 bases from J, leaving 13 bases between. This CDR3 is CASSEPDGMNTEAFF. The CDR3 DNA reads as TGTGCCAGCAGTGAACCGGACGGCATGAACACTGAAGCTTTCTTT.

This clonotype was observed many times. J is TRBJ2-3 and V is TRBV10-3; the match to TRBD2 covers 9 bases. Per germline, CDR1 ENHRY and CDR2 SYGVKD. Trimming removed 8 bases from V and 5 bases from J; junction bases left unmatched: 8. CDR3 length: 14 amino acids. CDR3 in amino acids: CAIWAGGPLDTQYF. The CDR3 coding sequence is TGTGCCATCTGGGCGGGGGGGCCGTTAGATACGCAGTATTTT.

This clonotype was observed many times. The rearrangement uses TRBV20-1 and TRBJ2-7, with a weak D call TRBD1 (6 bases). Trimming cost V 0 bases and J 2 bases, with 17 bases left between them. CDR1 and CDR2 (germline): DFQATT, SNEGSKA (reference sequence). There are 16 residues in the CDR3. The CDR3 loop reads CSARDLARGEAYEQYF. The CDR3 nucleotides read TGCAGTGCTAGAGACTTAGCCAGGGGAGAAGCCTACGAGCAGTACTTC.

The rearrangement links TRBV12-3 or TRBV12-4 to TRBJ1-4, with unresolved D. This CDR3 spans 14 amino acids. V was pared by 3 bases and J by 10 bases, with 15 bases between. The CDR3 nucleotides are TGTGCCAGCAGTTTGGGCCTCGCATATGGAAAACTGTTTTTT. Residues: CASSLGLAYGKLFF.

Concerning this clonotype itself: Just one base apart from a much larger clone, this may be a read error. The genes are TRBV2 and TRBJ2-7; maybe TRBD2 (5 bases). CDR1 is SNHLY and CDR2 is FYNNEI in the germline V gene. CDR3 size: 12 residues. The CDR3, as DNA: TGTGCCAGCAGAGGAGCCGGGCCCTACGGCGGGGTC. Protein: CASRGAGPYGGV.

The sample holds many counts of this clonotype. The chain couples TRBV4-1 to TRBJ2-1; D remains unclear. Germline CDR1 and CDR2: MGHRA and YSYEKL. V was cut by 3 bases and J by 1 base, with 13 bases left in between. This CDR3 spans 16 amino acids. The CDR3 reads CASSQVPLRSYNEQFF. The DNA of the CDR3 is TGCGCCAGCAGCCAGGTCCCGCTTAGGTCCTACAATGAGCAGTTCTTC.

CDR3 amino acids: CAGTYGQGDQPQHF. The CDR3 DNA follows: TGTGCCGGCACCTACGGACAGGGAGATCAGCCCCAGCATTTT. The genes are TRBV11-1 and TRBJ1-5; 8 nucleotides agree with TRBD1. The CDR3 runs 14 residues. V shed 11 bases and J 5 bases; nucleotides not matched to a gene: 11. Germline values: CDR1 SGHAT, CDR2 FQDESV (reference sequence).

This clonotype came up many times. J is TRBJ2-5 and V is TRBV18, with D uncertain. Per the germline V gene, CDR1 is KGHSH and CDR2 is LQKENI. This CDR3 has 15 residues. V lost 0 bases and J 2 bases, leaving 10 bases between the germline ends. The CDR3 DNA follows: TGTGCCAGCTCACCACCTGGCCCGGCTCAAGAGACCCAGTACTTC. Amino acids: CASSPPGPAQETQYF.

The table lists this clonotype with a few counts. The CDR3 DNA sequence: TGTGCCAGTCCTAACCGGGCCCCCCCTTGTTACCGTAATTCACCCCTCCACTTT. Its protein product is CASPNRAPPCYRNSPLHF. The chain is built from TRBV27 and TRBJ1-6, with no clear D. There are 18 residues in the CDR3. Per germline, CDR1 MNHEY and CDR2 SMNVEV (reference sequence). Trimming pared 9 bases from V and 6 bases from J, leaving 27 bases between.

The chain recombines TRBV3-1 with TRBJ1-2; no clear D. The V end lost 3 bases, the J end lost 2 bases, and 13 bases lay between the germline ends. This CDR3 spans 15 amino acids. The germline V gene encodes CDR1 LGHDT and CDR2 YNNKEL (reference sequence). Here the CDR3 reads CASSQANTENYGYTF. For the CDR3, the DNA is TGTGCCAGCAGCCAGGCTAACACAGAGAACTATGGCTACACCTTC.

This chain joins TRBV6-2 or TRBV6-3 and TRBJ1-2; 9 nucleotides match TRBD1. The J segment lost 5 bases and the V segment lost 8 bases, leaving 9 bases of the junction unmatched. The CDR3 is 14 amino acids. Germline V gene lookup returns CDR1 MNHEY and CDR2 SVGEGT. This CDR3 reads CASSQGTGTYGYTF. The CDR3 coding sequence is TGTGCCAGCTCTCAAGGGACAGGGACTTATGGCTACACCTTC.

This sequence joins TRBV11-2 and TRBJ2-1, with TRBD2 matching over 11 bases. V gave up 11 bases and J gave up 7 bases; unmatched junction bases: 10. The CDR3 is 14 residues long. The germline V gene has CDR1 SGHAT and CDR2 FQNNGV. Written as DNA, the CDR3 is TGTGCCCTCGGCGAGACTAGCGGGAAAAATGAGCAGTTCTTC. Residues: CALGETSGKNEQFF.

This clonotype was detected many times. The J gene is TRBJ1-1, the V gene TRBV12-3 or TRBV12-4; no firm D call. This CDR3 spans 13 amino acids. The V end lost 6 bases, the J end lost 5 bases, and 13 bases lay between the germline ends. CDR3 sequence reads: CASSYQPLTEAFF. The CDR3 region has the DNA TGTGCCAGCAGCTACCAACCCCTAACTGAAGCTTTCTTT.

This clonotype was counted ten times or more. The V call is TRBV19, the J call TRBJ1-1; 7 nucleotides line up with TRBD1. The V gene's germline CDR1 is LNHDA and CDR2 SQIVND (reference sequence). The CDR3 has 14 residues. The junction had 6 bases not matched to a gene; V was cut back by 2 bases and J by 6 bases. DNA for the CDR3: TGTGCCAGTAGTATATACAGGGGAGTTGCTGAAGCTTTCTTT. Its translation is CASSIYRGVAEAFF.

Remarks on this clonotype: A much larger clone lies one base from this, so it may be a read error. The chain carries TRBV24-1 and TRBJ1-1; weak D call: TRBD1 (5 bases). There are 15 residues in the CDR3. CDR1 is KGHDR and CDR2 is SFDVKD in the germline V gene. V lost 3 bases, J lost 4 bases, and 14 bases lay in between. CDR3 nucleotide sequence: TGTGCCACCAGTGATCCTAAGCGGGGGGGCACTGAAGCTTTCTTT. Its translation: CATSDPKRGGTEAFF.

The rearrangement uses TRBV19 and TRBJ2-2, with 8 bases aligning to TRBD2. Germline values: CDR1 LNHDA, CDR2 SQIVND (reference sequence). Trimming took 1 base from V and 2 from J; bases not matched to a gene: 6. The CDR3 is 17 residues long. The CDR3 region is CASSIASGGLNTGELFF. CDR3 nucleotide sequence: TGTGCCAGTAGTATAGCAAGCGGGGGCCTTAACACCGGGGAGCTGTTTTTT. Filled out from reference TRBV19 and TRBJ2-2, the complete variable domain reads DGGITQSPKYLFRKEGQNVTLSCEQNLNHDAMYWYRQDPGQGLRLIYYSQIVNDFQKGDIAEGYSVSREKKESFPLTVTSAQKNPTAFYLCASSIASGGLNTGELFFGEGSRLTVL.

CDR3 loop: CASSAATEDRAMNTEAFF. The CDR3 DNA reads TGTGCCAGCAGCGCCGCTACGGAGGACAGGGCCATGAACACTGAAGCTTTCTTT. J is TRBJ1-1 and V is TRBV9; 8 bases fit TRBD1. Trimming removed 3 bases from V and 0 bases from J; junction bases left unmatched: 13. CDR1 SGDLS and CDR2 YYNGEE come from the germline V gene. The CDR3 is 18 residues long.